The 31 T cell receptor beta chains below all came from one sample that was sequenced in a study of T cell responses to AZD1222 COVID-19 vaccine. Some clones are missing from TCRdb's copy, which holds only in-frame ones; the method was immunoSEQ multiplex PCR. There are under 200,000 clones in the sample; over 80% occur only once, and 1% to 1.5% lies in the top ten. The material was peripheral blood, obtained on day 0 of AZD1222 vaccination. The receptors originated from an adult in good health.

The CDR3 is CASSSHAGNTEAFF. In nucleotides, the CDR3 is TGCGCCAGCAGCTCTCACGCAGGGAACACTGAAGCTTTCTTT. The chain employs TRBV5-1 and TRBJ1-1; D not certain. The length of the CDR3 is 14 residues. V was shortened by 3 bases and J by 1 base, with 10 bases between the two germline ends. Germline-derived CDR1 and CDR2 are SGHRS and YFSETQ.

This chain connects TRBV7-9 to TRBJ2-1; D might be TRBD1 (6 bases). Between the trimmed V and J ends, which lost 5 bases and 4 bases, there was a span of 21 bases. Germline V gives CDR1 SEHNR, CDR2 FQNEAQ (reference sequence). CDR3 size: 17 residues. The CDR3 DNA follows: TGTGCCAGCAGCGCACCGTTTCGGACAGATCCTTACAATGAGCAGTTCTTC. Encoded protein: CASSAPFRTDPYNEQFF.

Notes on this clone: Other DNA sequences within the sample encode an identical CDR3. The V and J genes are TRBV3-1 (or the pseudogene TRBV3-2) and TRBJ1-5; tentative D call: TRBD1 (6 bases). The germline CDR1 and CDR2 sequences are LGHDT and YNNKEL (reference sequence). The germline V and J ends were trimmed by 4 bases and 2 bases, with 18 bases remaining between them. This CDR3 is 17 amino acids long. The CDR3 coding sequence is TGTGCCAGCAGCCCTTATCTACAGGGAGAGGGCAATCAGCCCCAGCATTTT. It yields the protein CASSPYLQGEGNQPQHF.

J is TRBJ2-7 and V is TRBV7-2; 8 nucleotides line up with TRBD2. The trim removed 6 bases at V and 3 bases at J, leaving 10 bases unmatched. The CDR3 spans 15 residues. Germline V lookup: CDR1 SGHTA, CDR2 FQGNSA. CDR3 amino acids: CASRYQVAGNYEQYF. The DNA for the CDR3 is TGTGCCAGCAGGTACCAAGTAGCGGGGAACTACGAGCAGTACTTC. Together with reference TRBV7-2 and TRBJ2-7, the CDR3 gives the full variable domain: GAGVSQSPSNKVTEKGKDVELRCDPISGHTALYWYRQSLGQGLEFLIYFQGNSAPDKSGLPSDRFSAERTGGSVSTLTIQRTQQEDSAVYLCASRYQVAGNYEQYFGPGTRLTVT.

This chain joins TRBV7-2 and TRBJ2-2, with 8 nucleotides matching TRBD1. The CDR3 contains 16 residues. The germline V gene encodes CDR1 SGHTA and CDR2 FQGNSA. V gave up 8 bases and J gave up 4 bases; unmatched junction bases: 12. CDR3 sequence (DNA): TGTGCCAGCGAATACGTCCAGGGGGCGCCCACCGGGGAGCTGTTTTTT. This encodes CASEYVQGAPTGELFF.

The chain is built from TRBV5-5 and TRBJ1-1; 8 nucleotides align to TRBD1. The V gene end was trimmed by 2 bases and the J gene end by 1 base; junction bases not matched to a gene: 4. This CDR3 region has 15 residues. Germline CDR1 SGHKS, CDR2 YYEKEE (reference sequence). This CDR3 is CASSFSGTGNTEAFF. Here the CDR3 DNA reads TGTGCCAGCAGCTTCTCCGGGACAGGGAACACTGAAGCTTTCTTT. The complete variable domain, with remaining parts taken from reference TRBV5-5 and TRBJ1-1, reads DAGVTQSPTHLIKTRGQQVTLRCSPISGHKSVSWYQQVLGQGPQFIFQYYEKEERGRGNFPDRFSARQFPNYSSELNVNALLLGDSALYLCASSFSGTGNTEAFFGQGTRLTVV.

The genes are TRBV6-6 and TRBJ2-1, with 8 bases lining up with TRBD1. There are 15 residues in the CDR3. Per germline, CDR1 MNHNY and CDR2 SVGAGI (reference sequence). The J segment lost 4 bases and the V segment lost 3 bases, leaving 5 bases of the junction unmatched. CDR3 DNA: TGTGCCAGCAGTTATAGGACAGGGTTTTACAATGAGCAGTTCTTC. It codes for CASSYRTGFYNEQFF.

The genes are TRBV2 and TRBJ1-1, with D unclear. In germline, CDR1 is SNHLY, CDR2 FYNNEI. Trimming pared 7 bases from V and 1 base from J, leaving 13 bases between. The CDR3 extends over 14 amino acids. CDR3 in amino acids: CASTYLTGNTEAFF. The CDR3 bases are TGTGCCAGCACATATTTGACGGGGAACACTGAAGCTTTCTTT.

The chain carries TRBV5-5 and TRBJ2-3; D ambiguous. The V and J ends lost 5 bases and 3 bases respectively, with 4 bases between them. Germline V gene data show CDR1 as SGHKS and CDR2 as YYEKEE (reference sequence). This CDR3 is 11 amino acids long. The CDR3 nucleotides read TGTGCCAGCAGTACGACAGATACGCAGTATTTT. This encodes CASSTTDTQYF.

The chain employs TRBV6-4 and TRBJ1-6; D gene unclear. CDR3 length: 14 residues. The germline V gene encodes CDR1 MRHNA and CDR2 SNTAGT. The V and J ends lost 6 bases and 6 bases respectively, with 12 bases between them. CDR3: CASSVFLGNSPLHF. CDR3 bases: TGTGCCAGCAGCGTCTTCCTCGGTAATTCACCCCTCCACTTT.

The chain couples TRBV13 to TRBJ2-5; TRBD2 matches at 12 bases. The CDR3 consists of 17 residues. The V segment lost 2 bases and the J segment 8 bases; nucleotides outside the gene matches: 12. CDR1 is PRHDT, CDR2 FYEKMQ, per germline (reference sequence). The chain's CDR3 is CASSLPELAGGLNTQYF. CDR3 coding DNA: TGTGCCAGCAGCTTACCGGAACTAGCGGGGGGACTTAATACCCAGTACTTC.

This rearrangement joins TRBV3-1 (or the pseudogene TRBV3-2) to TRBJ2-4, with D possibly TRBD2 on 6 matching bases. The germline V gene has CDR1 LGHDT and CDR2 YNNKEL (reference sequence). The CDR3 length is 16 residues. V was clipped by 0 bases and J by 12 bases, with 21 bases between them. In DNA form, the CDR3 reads TGTGCCAGCAGCCAAGATATACCCGGCAGCGGGCGGGCTCAGTACTTC. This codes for CASSQDIPGSGRAQYF.

The CDR3 spells CASSRDRGHGYTF. DNA for the CDR3: TGTGCCAGCAGCCGGGACAGGGGGCATGGCTACACCTTC. This chain joins TRBV5-4 and TRBJ1-2; 12 nucleotides match TRBD1. CDR3 size: 13 residues. CDR1 and CDR2 from the germline V gene are SGHNT and YYREEE (reference sequence). The V and J ends lost 4 bases and 6 bases, in that order; junction bases with no gene match: 1.

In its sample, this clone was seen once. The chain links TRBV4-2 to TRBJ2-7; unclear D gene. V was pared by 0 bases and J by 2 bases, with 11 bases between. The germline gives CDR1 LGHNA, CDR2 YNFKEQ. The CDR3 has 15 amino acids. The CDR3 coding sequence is TGTGCCAGCAGCCAAGACGTCGTAGGCCCCTACGAGCAGTACTTC. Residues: CASSQDVVGPYEQYF.

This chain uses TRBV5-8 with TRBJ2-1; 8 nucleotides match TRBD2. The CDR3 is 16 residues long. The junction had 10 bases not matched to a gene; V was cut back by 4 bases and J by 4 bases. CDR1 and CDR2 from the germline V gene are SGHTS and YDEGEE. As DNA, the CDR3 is TGTGCCAGCAGCCCTCTCGGAGCGGGGGAGTACAATGAGCAGTTCTTC. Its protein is CASSPLGAGEYNEQFF.

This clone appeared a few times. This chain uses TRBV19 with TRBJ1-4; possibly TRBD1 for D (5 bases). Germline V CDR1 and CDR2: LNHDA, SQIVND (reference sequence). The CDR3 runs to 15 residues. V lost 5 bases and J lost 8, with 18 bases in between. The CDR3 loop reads CASSRPRAGSEKLFF. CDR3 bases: TGTGCCAGTAGTCGACCTCGGGCAGGGTCGGAAAAACTGTTTTTT.

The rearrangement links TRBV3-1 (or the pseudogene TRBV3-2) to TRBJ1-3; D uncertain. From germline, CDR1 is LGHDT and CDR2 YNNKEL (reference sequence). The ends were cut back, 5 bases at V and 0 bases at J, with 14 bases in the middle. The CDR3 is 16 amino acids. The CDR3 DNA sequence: TGTGCCAGCAGCTATGGTAGGGCAGTCTCTGGAAACACCATATATTTT. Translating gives CASSYGRAVSGNTIYF.

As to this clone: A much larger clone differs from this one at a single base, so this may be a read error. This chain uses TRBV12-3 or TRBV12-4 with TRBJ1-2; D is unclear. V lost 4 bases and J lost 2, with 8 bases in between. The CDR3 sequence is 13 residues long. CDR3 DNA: TGTGCCAGCAGTTCGACGGGAAACTATGGCTACACCTTC. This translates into CASSSTGNYGYTF.

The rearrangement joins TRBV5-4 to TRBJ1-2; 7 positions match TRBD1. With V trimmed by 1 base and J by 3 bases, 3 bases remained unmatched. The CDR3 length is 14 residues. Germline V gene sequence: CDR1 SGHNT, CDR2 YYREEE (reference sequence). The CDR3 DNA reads TGTGCCAGCAGCTTGCAGGGGGGGTACTATGGCTACACCTTC. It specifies CASSLQGGYYGYTF.

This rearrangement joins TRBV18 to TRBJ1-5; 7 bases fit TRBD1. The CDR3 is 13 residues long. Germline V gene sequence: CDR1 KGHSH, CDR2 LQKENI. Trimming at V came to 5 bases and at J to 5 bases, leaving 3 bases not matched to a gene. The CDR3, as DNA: TGTGCCAGCTCAGAGGGGGCGGATCAGCCCCAGCATTTT. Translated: CASSEGADQPQHF. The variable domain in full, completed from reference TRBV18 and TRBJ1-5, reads NAGVMQNPRHLVRRRGQEARLRCSPMKGHSHVYWYRQLPEEGLKFMVYLQKENIIDESGMPKERFSAEFPKEGPSILRIQQVVRGDSAAYFCASSEGADQPQHFGDGTRLSIL.

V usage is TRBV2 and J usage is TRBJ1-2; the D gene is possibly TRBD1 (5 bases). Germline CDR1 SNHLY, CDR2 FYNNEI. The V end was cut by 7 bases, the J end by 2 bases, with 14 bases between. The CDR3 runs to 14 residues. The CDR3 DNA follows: TGTGCCAGCACCCTTGACAGAATAAACTATGGCTACACCTTC. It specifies CASTLDRINYGYTF.

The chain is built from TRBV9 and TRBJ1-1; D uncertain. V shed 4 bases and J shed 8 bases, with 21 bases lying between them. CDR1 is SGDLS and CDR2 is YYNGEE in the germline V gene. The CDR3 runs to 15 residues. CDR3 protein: CASSSITPPVHEAFF. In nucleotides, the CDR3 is TGTGCCAGCAGCTCGATAACTCCACCCGTTCACGAAGCTTTCTTT.

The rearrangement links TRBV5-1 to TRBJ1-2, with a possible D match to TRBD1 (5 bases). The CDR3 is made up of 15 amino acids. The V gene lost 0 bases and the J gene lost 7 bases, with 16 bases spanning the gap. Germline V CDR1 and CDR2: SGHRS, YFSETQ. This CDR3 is CASSLVNSRVIGYTF. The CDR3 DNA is TGCGCCAGCAGCTTGGTTAACTCCAGGGTTATTGGCTACACCTTC. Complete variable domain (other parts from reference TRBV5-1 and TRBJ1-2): KAGVTQTPRYLIKTRGQQVTLSCSPISGHRSVSWYQQTPGQGLQFLFEYFSETQRNKGNFPGRFSGRQFSNSRSEMNVSTLELGDSALYLCASSLVNSRVIGYTFGSGTRLTVV.

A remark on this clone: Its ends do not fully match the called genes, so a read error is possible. The CDR3 bases are TGTGCCTGGAGTGTTCAGCACAGCACCCTTTTT. The encoded protein is CAWSVQHSTLF. The chain links TRBV30 to TRBJ1-4; D is unclear. Germline CDR1 and CDR2: GTSNPN and SVGIG (reference sequence). This CDR3 is 11 amino acids long.

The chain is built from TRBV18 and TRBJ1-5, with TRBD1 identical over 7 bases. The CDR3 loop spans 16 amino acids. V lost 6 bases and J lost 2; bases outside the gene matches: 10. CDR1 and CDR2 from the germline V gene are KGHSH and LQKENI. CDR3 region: CASSRVQGQGNQPQHF. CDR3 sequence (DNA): TGTGCCAGCTCGAGGGTACAGGGGCAAGGCAATCAGCCCCAGCATTTT.

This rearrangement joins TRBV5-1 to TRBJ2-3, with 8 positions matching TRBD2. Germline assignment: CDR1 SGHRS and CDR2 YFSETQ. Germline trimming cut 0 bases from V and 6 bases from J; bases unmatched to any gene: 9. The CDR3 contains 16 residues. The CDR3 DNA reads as TGCGCCAGCAGCTTGGCCGGGGGACTAGTGGAGGATACGCAGTATTTT. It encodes CASSLAGGLVEDTQYF.

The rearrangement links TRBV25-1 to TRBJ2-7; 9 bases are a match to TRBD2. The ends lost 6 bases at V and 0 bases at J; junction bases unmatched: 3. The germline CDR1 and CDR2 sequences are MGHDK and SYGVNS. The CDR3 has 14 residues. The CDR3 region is CASRTSGPSYEQYF. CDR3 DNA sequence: TGTGCCAGCAGGACTAGCGGTCCCTCCTACGAGCAGTACTTC.

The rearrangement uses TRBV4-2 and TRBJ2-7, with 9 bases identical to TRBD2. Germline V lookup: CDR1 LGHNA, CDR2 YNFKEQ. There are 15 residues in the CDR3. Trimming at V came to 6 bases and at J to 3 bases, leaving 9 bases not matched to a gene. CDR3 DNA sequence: TGTGCCAGCAGTCATAGCGGGGGCCAAAACTACGAGCAGTACTTC. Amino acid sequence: CASSHSGGQNYEQYF.

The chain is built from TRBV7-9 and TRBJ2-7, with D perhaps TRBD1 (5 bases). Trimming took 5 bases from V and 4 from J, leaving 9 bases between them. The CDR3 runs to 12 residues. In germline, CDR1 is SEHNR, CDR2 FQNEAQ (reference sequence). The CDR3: CASSSQGYEQYF. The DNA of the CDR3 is TGTGCCAGCAGCAGTCAGGGATACGAGCAGTACTTC.

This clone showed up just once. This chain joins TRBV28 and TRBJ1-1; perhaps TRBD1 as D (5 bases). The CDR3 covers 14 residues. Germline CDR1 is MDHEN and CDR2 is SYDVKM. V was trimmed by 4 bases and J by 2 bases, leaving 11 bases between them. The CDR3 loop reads CASSSTALNTEAFF. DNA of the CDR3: TGTGCCAGCAGTTCGACAGCCCTAAACACTGAAGCTTTCTTT.

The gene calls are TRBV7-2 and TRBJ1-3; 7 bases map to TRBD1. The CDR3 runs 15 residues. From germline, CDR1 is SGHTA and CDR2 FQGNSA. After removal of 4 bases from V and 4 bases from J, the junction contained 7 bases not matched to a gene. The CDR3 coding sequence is TGTGCCAGCAGCTCAGAATACAGGGGCGGAAACACCATATATTTT. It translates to CASSSEYRGGNTIYF.